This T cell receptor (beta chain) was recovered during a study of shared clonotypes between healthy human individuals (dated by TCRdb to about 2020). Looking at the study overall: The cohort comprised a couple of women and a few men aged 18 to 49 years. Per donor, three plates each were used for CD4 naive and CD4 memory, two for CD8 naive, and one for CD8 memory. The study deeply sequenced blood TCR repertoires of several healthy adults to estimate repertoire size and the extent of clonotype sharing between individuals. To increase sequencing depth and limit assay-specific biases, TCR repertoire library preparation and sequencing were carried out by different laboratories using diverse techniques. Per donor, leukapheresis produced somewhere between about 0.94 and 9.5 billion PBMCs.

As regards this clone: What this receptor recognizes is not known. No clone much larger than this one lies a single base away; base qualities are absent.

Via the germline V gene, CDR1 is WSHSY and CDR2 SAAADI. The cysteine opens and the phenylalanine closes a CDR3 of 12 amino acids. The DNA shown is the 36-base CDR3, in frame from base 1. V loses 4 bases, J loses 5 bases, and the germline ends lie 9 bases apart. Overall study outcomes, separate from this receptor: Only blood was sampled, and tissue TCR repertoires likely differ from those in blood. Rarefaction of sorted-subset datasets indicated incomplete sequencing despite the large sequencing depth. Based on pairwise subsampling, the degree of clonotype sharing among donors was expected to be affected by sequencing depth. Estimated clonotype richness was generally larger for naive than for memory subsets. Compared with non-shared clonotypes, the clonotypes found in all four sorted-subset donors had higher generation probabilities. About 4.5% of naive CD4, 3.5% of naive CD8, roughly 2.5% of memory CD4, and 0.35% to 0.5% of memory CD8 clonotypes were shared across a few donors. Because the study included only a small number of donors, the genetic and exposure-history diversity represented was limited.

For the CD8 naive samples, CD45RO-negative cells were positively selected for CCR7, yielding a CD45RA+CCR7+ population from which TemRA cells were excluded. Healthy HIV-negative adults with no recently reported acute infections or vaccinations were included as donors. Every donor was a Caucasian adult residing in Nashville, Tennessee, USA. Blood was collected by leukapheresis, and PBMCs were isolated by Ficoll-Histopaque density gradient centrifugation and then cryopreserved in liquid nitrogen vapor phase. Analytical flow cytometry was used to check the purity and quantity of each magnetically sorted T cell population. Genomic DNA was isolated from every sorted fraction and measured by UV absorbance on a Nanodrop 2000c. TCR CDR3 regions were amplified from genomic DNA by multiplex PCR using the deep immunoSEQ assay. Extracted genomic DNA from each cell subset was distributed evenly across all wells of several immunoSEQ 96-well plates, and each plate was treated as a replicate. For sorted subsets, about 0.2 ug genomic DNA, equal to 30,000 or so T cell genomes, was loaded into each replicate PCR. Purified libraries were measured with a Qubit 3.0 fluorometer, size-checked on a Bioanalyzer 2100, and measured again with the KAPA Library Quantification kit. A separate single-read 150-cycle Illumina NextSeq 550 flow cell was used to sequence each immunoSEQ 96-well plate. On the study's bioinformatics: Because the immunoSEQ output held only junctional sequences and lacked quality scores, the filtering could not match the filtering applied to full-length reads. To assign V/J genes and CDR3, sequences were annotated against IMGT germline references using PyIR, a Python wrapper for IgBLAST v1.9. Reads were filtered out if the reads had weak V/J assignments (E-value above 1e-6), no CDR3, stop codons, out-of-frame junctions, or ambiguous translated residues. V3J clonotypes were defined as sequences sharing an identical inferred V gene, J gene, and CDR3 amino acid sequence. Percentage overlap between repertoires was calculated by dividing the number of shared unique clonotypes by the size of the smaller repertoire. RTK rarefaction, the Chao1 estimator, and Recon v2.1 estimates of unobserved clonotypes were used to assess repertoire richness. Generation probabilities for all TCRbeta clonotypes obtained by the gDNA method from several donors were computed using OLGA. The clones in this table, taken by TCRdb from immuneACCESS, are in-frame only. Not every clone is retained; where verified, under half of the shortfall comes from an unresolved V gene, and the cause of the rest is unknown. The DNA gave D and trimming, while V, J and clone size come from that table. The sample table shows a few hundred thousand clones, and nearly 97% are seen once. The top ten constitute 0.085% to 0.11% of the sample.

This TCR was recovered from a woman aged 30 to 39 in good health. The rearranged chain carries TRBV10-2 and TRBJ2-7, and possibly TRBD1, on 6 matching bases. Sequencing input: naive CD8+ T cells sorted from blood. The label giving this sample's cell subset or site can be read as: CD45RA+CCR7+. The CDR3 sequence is CASSGTADEQYF. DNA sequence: TGCGCCAGCAGTGGGACAGCCGACGAGCAGTACTTC.